This TCR beta chain was identified in a study of shared clonotypes between healthy human individuals. Germline V gene data show CDR1 as SGHRS and CDR2 as YFSETQ. CDR3 length equals 14 residues. V was clipped by 0 bases and J by 5 bases, with 11 bases between them. The assay was immunoSEQ multiplex PCR, and TCRdb's table has in-frame clones only and misses some. The table lists over 950,000 clones, approximately 77% of them singletons. Comment on this clone: Its target is unknown. The same CDR3 arises from other DNA sequences in this sample as well.

Study-level points and caveats: In having few donors, the study represented limited genetic and exposure-history diversity.

All the donors were Caucasian adults who lived in Nashville, Tennessee. Input material: memory CD4+ T cells from PBMCs. Regarding subset: CD45RA-negative fraction. This chain links TRBV5-1 with TRBJ1-1; D is undetermined. The sequence was obtained from a man between 18 and 35 years old in good health. Some clones in this sample may be carry-over from other donors' samples. The CDR3 region has the DNA TGCGCCAGCAGCTTGGCCGAGGGAGGAACTGAAGCTTTCTTT. It yields the protein CASSLAEGGTEAFF.